This T cell receptor (beta chain) came from a study of T cell repertoires in cytomegalovirus infection. Turning to the study itself: TCR beta signatures that were public indicated CMV infection and matching HLA type.

TCRdb itself ran the reads through MiXCR, one entry per CDR3 protein. In the table there are a few hundred thousand distinct CDR3 sequences, 8% to 9.5% of which are singletons. This clonotype was seen a handful of times. Its antigen remains unknown. The V and J ends lost 1 base and 6 bases, in that order; junction bases with no gene match: 6. The CDR3 extends over 15 amino acids. CDR1 is LGHNA, CDR2 YSLEER, per germline. Whole-study findings and limits: The ex vivo response was dominated by HLA-C-restricted CMV-specific TCR beta clonotypes. People with CMV and the relevant HLA were identified by cumulative public TCR beta family frequency.

The chain combines TRBV4-3 with TRBJ1-2, with 9 bases that match TRBD1. The TCR was taken from a human donor in good health (CMV status not recorded). Some clones in this sample may be carry-over from other donors' samples. Sequencing used PBMCs. CDR3 amino acids: CASSQASTGGHGYTF. CDR3 in DNA: TGCGCCAGCAGCCAAGCCTCTACAGGGGGCCATGGCTACACCTTC.